The T cell receptor (beta chain) under discussion was sequenced for a study of response to subunit inactivated influenza vaccine. MiXCR, applied by TCRdb to the RT-PCR reads, yields one record per CDR3 protein. The sample shows around 570,000 distinct CDR3 sequences, 6.5% to 8% of them seen only once. There are a few counts of this clonotype. Antigen: not known. Study-wide results and limits: The study's authors posited that every seasonal influenza vaccination enlists few new T cells.

Here the sequenced sample was PBMCs from blood, taken around 25 months after vaccination. This TCR came from a man between 45 and 75 years old who received an inactivated influenza vaccine.

CDR3 region: CASSYTGGAGETQYF. CDR3 nucleotide sequence: TGTGCCAGCAGCTACACAGGGGGCGCAGGAGAGACCCAGTACTTC. The chain links TRBV7-3 to TRBJ2-5; 9 nucleotides agree with TRBD1. V shed 4 bases, J shed 4 bases, and the junction held 7 bases outside the gene matches. Germline-derived CDR1 and CDR2 are SGHTA and FQGTGA. The length of the CDR3 is 15 residues.